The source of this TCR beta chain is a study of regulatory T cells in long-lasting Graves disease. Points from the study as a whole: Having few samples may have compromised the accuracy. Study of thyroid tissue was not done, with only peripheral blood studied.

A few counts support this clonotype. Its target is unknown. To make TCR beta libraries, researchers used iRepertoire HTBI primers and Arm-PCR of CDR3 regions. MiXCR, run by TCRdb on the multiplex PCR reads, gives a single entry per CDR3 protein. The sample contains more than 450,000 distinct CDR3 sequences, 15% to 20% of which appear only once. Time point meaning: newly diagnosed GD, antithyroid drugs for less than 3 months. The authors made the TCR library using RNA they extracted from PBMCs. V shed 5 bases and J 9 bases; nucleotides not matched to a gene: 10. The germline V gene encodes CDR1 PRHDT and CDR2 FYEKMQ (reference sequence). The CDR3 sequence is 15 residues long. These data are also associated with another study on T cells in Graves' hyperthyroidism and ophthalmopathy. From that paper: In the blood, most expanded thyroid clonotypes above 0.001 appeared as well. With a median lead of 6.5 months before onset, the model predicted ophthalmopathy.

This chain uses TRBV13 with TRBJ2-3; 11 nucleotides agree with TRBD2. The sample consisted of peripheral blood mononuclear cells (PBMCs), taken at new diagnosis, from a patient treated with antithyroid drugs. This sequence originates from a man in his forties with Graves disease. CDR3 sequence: CASSVGLAGLPTQYF. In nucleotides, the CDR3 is TGTGCCAGCAGCGTCGGACTAGCGGGCCTACCGACGCAGTATTTT.